These 16 T cell receptor beta chains originate from one sample sequenced in a study of blood T cell repertoires in COVID-19. TCRdb keeps only in-frame clones here, not all; method: immunoSEQ multiplex PCR. Of just over 75,000 clones listed, 84% were seen once; the top ten hold roughly 4%. Sequenced: peripheral blood. These receptors all stem from a man aged 50 to 60 with acute or convalescent COVID-19.

This chain connects TRBV11-2 to TRBJ1-1; 8 bases are a match to TRBD1. V shed 2 bases and J 5 bases; nucleotides not matched to a gene: 10. The CDR3 covers 16 residues. The germline V gene encodes CDR1 SGHAT and CDR2 FQNNGV. The CDR3 DNA sequence: TGTGCCAGCAGCTTAAGGGGGGCAGGGGGCTATACTGAAGCTTTCTTT. This gives the protein CASSLRGAGGYTEAFF.

The chain links TRBV3-1 (or the pseudogene TRBV3-2) to TRBJ2-2; a weak D match, TRBD1 (5 bases). The CDR3 runs 16 residues. V was cut by 5 bases and J by 4 bases, with 17 bases left in between. Germline loops: CDR1 LGHDT, CDR2 YNNKEL (reference sequence). CDR3 bases: TGTGCCAGCAGCTTTAGACTCGACAGCCCCACCGGGGAGCTGTTTTTT. This codes for CASSFRLDSPTGELFF.

This chain uses TRBV6-2 or TRBV6-3 with TRBJ1-1; 7 bases agree with TRBD1. This CDR3 region has 11 residues. V dropped 4 bases and J dropped 7; count of bases not matched to a gene: 0. CDR1 is MNHEY and CDR2 is SVGEGT in the germline V gene. Here the CDR3 DNA reads TGTGCCAGCAGTTGGGACAGTGAAGCTTTCTTT. It encodes CASSWDSEAFF.

This clone is medium-sized in the sample. The chain uses TRBV19 and TRBJ1-5, with 7 bases aligning to TRBD1. Germline-derived CDR1 and CDR2 are LNHDA and SQIVND (reference sequence). The CDR3 has 15 amino acids. The junction had 7 bases not matched to a gene; V was cut back by 6 bases and J by 2 bases. This chain's CDR3 is CASSVPGTGNQPQHF. DNA for the CDR3: TGTGCCAGTAGCGTACCCGGGACAGGCAATCAGCCCCAGCATTTT.

This chain uses TRBV27 with TRBJ1-6, with TRBD1 matching over 8 bases. The CDR3 loop spans 15 amino acids. The junction had 5 bases not matched to a gene; V was cut back by 6 bases and J by 4 bases. Germline V gives CDR1 MNHEY, CDR2 SMNVEV (reference sequence). CDR3 nucleotides: TGTGCCAGCAGGGCCGGGACAGGTTATAATTCACCCCTCCACTTT. Translating gives CASRAGTGYNSPLHF.

The chain uses TRBV7-2 and TRBJ1-5; D unresolved. The germline V and J ends were trimmed by 5 bases and 3 bases, with 11 bases remaining between them. The CDR3 has 14 residues. In germline, CDR1 is SGHTA, CDR2 FQGNSA. The CDR3 bases are TGTGCCAGCAGCCACCCGGGATACAATCAGCCCCAGCATTTT. It yields the protein CASSHPGYNQPQHF.

The chain employs TRBV5-1 and TRBJ2-1, with 11 bases that match TRBD1. Germline values: CDR1 SGHRS, CDR2 YFSETQ. This CDR3 comprises 16 residues. V gave up 3 bases and J gave up 4 bases; unmatched junction bases: 6. CDR3 coding DNA: TGCGCCAGCAGCTGGACCGGGACAGGGGGTTACAATGAGCAGTTCTTC. Translated: CASSWTGTGGYNEQFF. Together with reference TRBV5-1 and TRBJ2-1, the CDR3 gives the full variable domain: KAGVTQTPRYLIKTRGQQVTLSCSPISGHRSVSWYQQTPGQGLQFLFEYFSETQRNKGNFPGRFSGRQFSNSRSEMNVSTLELGDSALYLCASSWTGTGGYNEQFFGPGTRLTVL.

The chain combines TRBV19 with TRBJ1-2; D uncertain. There are 16 residues in the CDR3. CDR1 and CDR2 (germline): LNHDA, SQIVND (reference sequence). With 3 bases removed from V and 3 bases from J, the gap between germline ends came to 17 bases. The CDR3 region is CASSIPSMTDHYGYTF. Written as DNA, the CDR3 is TGTGCCAGTAGTATCCCTTCTATGACTGACCACTATGGCTACACCTTC. The whole variable domain, filled in from reference TRBV19 and TRBJ1-2, reads DGGITQSPKYLFRKEGQNVTLSCEQNLNHDAMYWYRQDPGQGLRLIYYSQIVNDFQKGDIAEGYSVSREKKESFPLTVTSAQKNPTAFYLCASSIPSMTDHYGYTFGSGTRLTVV.

J is TRBJ2-2 and V is TRBV5-1; TRBD2 agrees at 10 bases. Trimming cost V 3 bases and J 6 bases; bases outside gene matches: 14. Germline CDR1 reads SGHRS; CDR2 reads YFSETQ. The CDR3 has 18 amino acids. The CDR3 reads CASSSQFVASGGSGELFF. For the CDR3, the DNA is TGCGCCAGCAGCTCGCAATTCGTAGCTAGCGGGGGTTCCGGGGAGCTGTTTTTT.

This clone has just one count. The gene calls are TRBV20-1 and TRBJ2-2; TRBD1 aligns across 9 bases. V shed 3 bases, J shed 5 bases, and the junction held 4 bases outside the gene matches. Per germline, CDR1 DFQATT and CDR2 SNEGSKA (reference sequence). This CDR3 region has 14 residues. CDR3 in DNA: TGCAGTGCTAGTAGGACAGGGGAGACCGGGGAGCTGTTTTTT. This translates into CSASRTGETGELFF.

J is TRBJ1-1 and V is TRBV6-2 or TRBV6-3, with D hard to call. This CDR3 has 13 residues. V lost 1 base, J lost 4 bases, and 7 bases lay in between. Germline V gives CDR1 MNHEY, CDR2 SVGEGT. CDR3: CASSYLRSTEAFF. Written as DNA, the CDR3 is TGTGCCAGCAGTTACTTGAGGAGCACTGAAGCTTTCTTT.

V usage is TRBV7-8 and J usage is TRBJ2-1; weak D call: TRBD1 (5 bases). Germline loops: CDR1 SGHVS, CDR2 FQNEAQ. Trimming removed 9 bases from V and 5 bases from J, with 11 bases in between. This CDR3 has 12 amino acids. The CDR3 DNA follows: TGTGCCAGTAGTGTCAGGGACAATGAGCAGTTCTTC. Amino acid sequence: CASSVRDNEQFF.

The rearrangement links TRBV5-1 to TRBJ1-4, with 8 bases fitting TRBD1. CDR1 and CDR2 (germline): SGHRS, YFSETQ. With V trimmed by 4 bases and J by 8 bases, 4 bases remained unmatched. CDR3 length equals 13 residues. The CDR3: CASSPGQEEKLFF. CDR3 sequence (DNA): TGCGCCAGCAGCCCGGGACAGGAGGAAAAACTGTTTTTT.

The chain carries TRBV30 and TRBJ1-5; 8 nucleotides line up with TRBD1. CDR1 is GTSNPN and CDR2 is SVGIG in the germline V gene (reference sequence). The length of the CDR3 is 17 residues. Unmatched junction bases numbered 13, after V lost 2 bases and J lost 4 bases. The CDR3 sequence is CAWSPRQGSALNQPQHF. The DNA of the CDR3 is TGTGCCTGGAGTCCCCGACAGGGGTCCGCCCTAAATCAGCCCCAGCATTTT.

The genes are TRBV27 and TRBJ1-4; 7 bases align to TRBD1. Germline lookup yields CDR1 MNHEY and CDR2 SMNVEV (reference sequence). The trim removed 3 bases at V and 6 bases at J, leaving 7 bases unmatched. This CDR3 has 15 residues. The CDR3 protein is CASSFVSGGHEKLFF. CDR3 sequence (DNA): TGTGCCAGCAGTTTTGTCTCAGGGGGTCATGAAAAACTGTTTTTT.

V gene TRBV5-1 combines with J gene TRBJ1-1; D possibly corresponds to TRBD1 (5 bases). The length of the CDR3 is 15 residues. V dropped 0 bases and J dropped 3 bases, with 12 bases sitting between them. Germline V gene data show CDR1 as SGHRS and CDR2 as YFSETQ. The CDR3 region has the DNA TGCGCCAGCAGCTTGGTTGGAGGGACCCACACTGAAGCTTTCTTT. Its translation: CASSLVGGTHTEAFF. Combining the CDR3 with reference TRBV5-1 and TRBJ1-1 gives the whole variable domain KAGVTQTPRYLIKTRGQQVTLSCSPISGHRSVSWYQQTPGQGLQFLFEYFSETQRNKGNFPGRFSGRQFSNSRSEMNVSTLELGDSALYLCASSLVGGTHTEAFFGQGTRLTVV.